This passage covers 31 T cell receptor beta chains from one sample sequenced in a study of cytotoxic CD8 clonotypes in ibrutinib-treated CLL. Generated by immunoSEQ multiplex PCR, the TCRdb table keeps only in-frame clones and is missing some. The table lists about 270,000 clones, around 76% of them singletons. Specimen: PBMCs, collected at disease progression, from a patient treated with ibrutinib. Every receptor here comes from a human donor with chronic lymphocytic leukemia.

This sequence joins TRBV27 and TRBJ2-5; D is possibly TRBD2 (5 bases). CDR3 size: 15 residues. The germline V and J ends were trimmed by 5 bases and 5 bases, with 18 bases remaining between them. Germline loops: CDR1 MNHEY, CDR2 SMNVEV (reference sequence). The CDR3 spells CASSHWTPFGETQYF. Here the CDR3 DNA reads TGTGCCAGCAGTCATTGGACTCCCTTTGGGGAGACCCAGTACTTC.

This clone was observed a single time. CDR3 in amino acids: CASSYTHTNYEQYF. CDR3 in DNA: TGTGCCAGCAGTTACACCCACACCAACTACGAGCAGTACTTC. The chain couples TRBV6-5 to TRBJ2-7; D not certain. Trimming stripped 2 bases from V and 3 bases from J, with 11 bases between. The CDR3 is made up of 14 amino acids. Germline assignment: CDR1 MNHEY and CDR2 SVGAGI.

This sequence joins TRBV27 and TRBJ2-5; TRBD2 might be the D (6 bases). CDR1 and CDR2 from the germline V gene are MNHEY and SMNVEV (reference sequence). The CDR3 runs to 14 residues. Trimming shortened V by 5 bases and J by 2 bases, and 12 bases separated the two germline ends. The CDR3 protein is CASSLSEGQETQYF. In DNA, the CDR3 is TGTGCCAGCAGTCTCTCGGAGGGGCAAGAGACCCAGTACTTC.

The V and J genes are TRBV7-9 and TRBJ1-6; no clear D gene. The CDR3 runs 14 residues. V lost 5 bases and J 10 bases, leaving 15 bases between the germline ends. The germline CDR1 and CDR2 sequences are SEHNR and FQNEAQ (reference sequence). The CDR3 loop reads CASSQSFPNSPLHF. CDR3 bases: TGTGCCAGCAGCCAATCGTTTCCCAACTCACCCCTCCACTTT.

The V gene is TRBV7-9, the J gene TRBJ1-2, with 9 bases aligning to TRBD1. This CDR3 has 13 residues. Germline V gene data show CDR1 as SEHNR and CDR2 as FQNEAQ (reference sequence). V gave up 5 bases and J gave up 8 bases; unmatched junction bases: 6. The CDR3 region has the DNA TGTGCCAGCAGCGCCGCGGGACAGGGAGGCTACACCTTC. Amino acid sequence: CASSAAGQGGYTF.

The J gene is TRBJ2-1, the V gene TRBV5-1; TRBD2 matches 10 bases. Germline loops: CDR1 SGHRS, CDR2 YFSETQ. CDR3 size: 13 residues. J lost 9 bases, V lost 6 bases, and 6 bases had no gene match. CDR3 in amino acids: CASTSGGAFEQFF. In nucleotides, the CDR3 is TGCGCCAGCACGAGCGGGGGGGCCTTTGAGCAGTTCTTC. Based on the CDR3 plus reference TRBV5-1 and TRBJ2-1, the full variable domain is KAGVTQTPRYLIKTRGQQVTLSCSPISGHRSVSWYQQTPGQGLQFLFEYFSETQRNKGNFPGRFSGRQFSNSRSEMNVSTLELGDSALYLCASTSGGAFEQFFGPGTRLTVL.

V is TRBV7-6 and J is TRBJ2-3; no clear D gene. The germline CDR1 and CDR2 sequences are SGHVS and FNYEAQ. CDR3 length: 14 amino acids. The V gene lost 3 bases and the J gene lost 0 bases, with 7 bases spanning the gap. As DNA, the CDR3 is TGTGCCAGCAGCTTGGAAGTTAGCACAGATACGCAGTATTTT. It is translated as CASSLEVSTDTQYF.

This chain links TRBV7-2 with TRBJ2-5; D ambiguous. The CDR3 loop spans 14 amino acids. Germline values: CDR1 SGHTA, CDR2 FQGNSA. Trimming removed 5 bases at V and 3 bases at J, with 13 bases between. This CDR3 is CASSPAGRKETQYF. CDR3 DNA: TGTGCCAGCAGCCCTGCCGGGCGGAAAGAGACCCAGTACTTC.

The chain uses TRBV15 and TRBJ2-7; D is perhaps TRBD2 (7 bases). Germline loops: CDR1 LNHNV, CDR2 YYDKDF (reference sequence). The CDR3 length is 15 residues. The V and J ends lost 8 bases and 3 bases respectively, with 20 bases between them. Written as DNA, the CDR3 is TGTGCCACCCCGGTCGGGGGGCCGGGCCACTACGAGCAGTACTTC. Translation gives CATPVGGPGHYEQYF.

In DNA, the CDR3 is TGTGCCAGCAGGCAGAGTAACTATGGCTACACCTTC. Translation: CASRQSNYGYTF. The chain combines TRBV28 with TRBJ1-2; unclear D gene. This CDR3 has 12 residues. Germline V gives CDR1 MDHEN, CDR2 SYDVKM. V was shortened by 6 bases and J by 1 base, with 6 bases between the two germline ends.

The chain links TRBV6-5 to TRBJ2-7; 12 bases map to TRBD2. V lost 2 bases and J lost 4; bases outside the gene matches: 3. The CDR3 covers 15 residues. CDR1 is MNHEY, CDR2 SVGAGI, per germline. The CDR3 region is CASSYLTSGGYEQYF. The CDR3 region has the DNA TGTGCCAGCAGTTACCTCACTAGCGGGGGGTACGAGCAGTACTTC.

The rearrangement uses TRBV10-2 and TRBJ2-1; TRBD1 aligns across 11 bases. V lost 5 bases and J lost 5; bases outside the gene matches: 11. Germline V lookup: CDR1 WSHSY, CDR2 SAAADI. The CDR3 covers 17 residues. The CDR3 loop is CASSLLLGTGGHNEQFF. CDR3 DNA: TGCGCCAGCAGTCTCCTCCTCGGGACAGGGGGACACAATGAGCAGTTCTTC.

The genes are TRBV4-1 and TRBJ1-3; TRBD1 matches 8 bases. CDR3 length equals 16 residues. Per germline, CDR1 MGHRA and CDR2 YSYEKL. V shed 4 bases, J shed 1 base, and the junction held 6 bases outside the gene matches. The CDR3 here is CASSLKQGASGNTIYF. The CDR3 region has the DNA TGCGCCAGCAGCCTAAAGCAGGGGGCGTCTGGAAACACCATATATTTT.

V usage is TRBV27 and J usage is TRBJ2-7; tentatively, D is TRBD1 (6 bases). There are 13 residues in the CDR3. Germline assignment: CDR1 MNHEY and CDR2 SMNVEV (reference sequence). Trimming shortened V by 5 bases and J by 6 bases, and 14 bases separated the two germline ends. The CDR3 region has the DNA TGTGCCAGCAGTCACGGACAGATAAGCGAGCAGTACTTC. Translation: CASSHGQISEQYF.

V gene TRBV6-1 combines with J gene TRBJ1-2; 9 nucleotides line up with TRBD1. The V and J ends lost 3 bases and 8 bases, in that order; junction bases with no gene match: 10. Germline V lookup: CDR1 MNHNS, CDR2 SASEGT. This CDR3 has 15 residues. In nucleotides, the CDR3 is TGTGCCAGCAGTGAGCTGGGACAGGGCGTAGGAGGCTACACCTTC. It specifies CASSELGQGVGGYTF.

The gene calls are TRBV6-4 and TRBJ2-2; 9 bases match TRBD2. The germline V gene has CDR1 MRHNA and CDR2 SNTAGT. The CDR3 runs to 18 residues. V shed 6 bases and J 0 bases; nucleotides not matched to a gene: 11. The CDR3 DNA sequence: TGTGCCAGCAGCGGGCAACCTAGCGGGGTCCCGAACACCGGGGAGCTGTTTTTT. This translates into CASSGQPSGVPNTGELFF.

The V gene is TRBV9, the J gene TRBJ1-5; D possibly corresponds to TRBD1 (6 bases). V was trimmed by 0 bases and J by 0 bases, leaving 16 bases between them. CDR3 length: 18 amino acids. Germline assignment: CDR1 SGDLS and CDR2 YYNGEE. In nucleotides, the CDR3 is TGTGCCAGCAGCGTAGGGAGGGCAGGGGAGAATAGCAATCAGCCCCAGCATTTT. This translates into CASSVGRAGENSNQPQHF.

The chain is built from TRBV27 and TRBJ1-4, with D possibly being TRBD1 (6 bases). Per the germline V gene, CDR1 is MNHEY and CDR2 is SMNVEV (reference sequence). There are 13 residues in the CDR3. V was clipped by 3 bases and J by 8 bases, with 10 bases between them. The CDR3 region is CASSFNRGEKLFF. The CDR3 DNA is TGTGCCAGCAGTTTTAATAGGGGGGAAAAACTGTTTTTT. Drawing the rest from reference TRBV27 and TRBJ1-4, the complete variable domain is EAQVTQNPRYLITVTGKKLTVTCSQNMNHEYMSWYRQDPGLGLRQIYYSMNVEVTDKGDVPEGYKVSRKEKRNFPLILESPSPNQTSLYFCASSFNRGEKLFFGSGTQLSVL.

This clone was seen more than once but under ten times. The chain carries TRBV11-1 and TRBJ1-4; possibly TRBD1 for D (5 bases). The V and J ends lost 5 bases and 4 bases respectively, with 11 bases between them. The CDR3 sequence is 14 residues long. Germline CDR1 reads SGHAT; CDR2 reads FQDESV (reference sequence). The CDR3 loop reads CASSPDRYNEKLFF. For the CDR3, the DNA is TGTGCCAGCAGCCCCGACAGATATAATGAAAAACTGTTTTTT.

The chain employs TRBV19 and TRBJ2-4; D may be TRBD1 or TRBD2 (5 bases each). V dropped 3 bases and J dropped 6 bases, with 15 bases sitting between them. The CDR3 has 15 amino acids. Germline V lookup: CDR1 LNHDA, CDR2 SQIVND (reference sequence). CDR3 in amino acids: CASSIGARGRNIQYF. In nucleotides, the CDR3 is TGTGCCAGTAGTATTGGGGCTCGAGGGCGAAACATTCAGTACTTC.

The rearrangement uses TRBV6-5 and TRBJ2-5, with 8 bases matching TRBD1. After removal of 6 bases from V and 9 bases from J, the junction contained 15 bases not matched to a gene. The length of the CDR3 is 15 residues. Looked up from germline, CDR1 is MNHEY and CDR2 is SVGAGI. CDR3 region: CASRNRDRSLFSQYF. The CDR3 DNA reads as TGTGCCAGCAGAAACAGGGACAGGAGCCTTTTTTCCCAGTACTTC.

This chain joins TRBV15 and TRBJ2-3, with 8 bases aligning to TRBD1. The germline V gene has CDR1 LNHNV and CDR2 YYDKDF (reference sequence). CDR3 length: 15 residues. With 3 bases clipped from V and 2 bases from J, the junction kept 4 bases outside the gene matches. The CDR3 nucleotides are TGTGCCACCAGCAGGCGGACAGGGAACACAGATACGCAGTATTTT. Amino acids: CATSRRTGNTDTQYF. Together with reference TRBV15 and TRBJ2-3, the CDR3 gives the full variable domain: DAMVIQNPRYQVTQFGKPVTLSCSQTLNHNVMYWYQQKSSQAPKLLFHYYDKDFNNEADTPDNFQSRRPNTSFCFLDIRSPGLGDTAMYLCATSRRTGNTDTQYFGPGTRLTVL.

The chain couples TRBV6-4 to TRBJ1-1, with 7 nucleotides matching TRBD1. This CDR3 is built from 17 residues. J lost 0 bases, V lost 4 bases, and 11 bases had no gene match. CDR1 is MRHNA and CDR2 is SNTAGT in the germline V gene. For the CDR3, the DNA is TGTGCCAGCAGTGCCACAGGGGCGCCCCTCATGAACACTGAAGCTTTCTTT. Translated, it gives CASSATGAPLMNTEAFF.

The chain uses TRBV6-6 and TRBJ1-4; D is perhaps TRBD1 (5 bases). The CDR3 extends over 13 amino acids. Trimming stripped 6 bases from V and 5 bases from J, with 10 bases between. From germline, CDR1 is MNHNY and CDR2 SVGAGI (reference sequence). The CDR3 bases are TGTGCCAGCAGGTTGGGGGTAAATGAAAAACTGTTTTTT. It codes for CASRLGVNEKLFF.

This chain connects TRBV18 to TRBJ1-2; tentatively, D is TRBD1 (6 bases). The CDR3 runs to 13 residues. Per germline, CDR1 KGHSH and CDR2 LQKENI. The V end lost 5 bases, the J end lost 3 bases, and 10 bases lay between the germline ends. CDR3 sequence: CASSRNRDYGYTF. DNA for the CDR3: TGTGCCAGCTCAAGGAACAGGGACTATGGCTACACCTTC.

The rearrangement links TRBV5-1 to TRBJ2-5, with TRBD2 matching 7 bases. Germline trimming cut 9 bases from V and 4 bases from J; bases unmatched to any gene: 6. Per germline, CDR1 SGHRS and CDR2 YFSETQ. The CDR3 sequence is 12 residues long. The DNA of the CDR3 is TGCGCCACCCGGGGGGATCTAGAGACCCAGTACTTC. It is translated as CATRGDLETQYF.

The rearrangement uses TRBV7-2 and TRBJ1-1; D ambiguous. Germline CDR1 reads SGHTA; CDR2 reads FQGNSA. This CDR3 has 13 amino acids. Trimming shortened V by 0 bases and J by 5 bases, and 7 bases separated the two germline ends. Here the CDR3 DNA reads TGTGCCAGCAGCTTAGCCTGGAGTACTGAAGCTTTCTTT. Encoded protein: CASSLAWSTEAFF.

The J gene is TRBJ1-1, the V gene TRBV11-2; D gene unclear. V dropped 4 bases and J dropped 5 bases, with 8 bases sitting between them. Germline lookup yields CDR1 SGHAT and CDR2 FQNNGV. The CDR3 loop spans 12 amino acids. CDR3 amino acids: CASSYVGTEAFF. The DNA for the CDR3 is TGTGCCAGCAGCTACGTAGGGACTGAAGCTTTCTTT. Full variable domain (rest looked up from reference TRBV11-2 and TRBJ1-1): EAGVAQSPRYKIIEKRQSVAFWCNPISGHATLYWYQQILGQGPKLLIQFQNNGVVDDSQLPKDRFSAERLKGVDSTLKIQPAKLEDSAVYLCASSYVGTEAFFGQGTRLTVV.

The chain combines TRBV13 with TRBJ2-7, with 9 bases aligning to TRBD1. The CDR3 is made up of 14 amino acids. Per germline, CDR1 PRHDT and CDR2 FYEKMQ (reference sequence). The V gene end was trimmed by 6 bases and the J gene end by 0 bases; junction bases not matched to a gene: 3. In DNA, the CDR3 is TGTGCCAGCAGTGGACAGGGGTCCTCCTACGAGCAGTACTTC. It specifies CASSGQGSSYEQYF.

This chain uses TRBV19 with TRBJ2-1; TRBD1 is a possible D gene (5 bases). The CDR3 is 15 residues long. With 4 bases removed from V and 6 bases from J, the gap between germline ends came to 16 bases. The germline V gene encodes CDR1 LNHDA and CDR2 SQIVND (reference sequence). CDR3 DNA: TGTGCCAGTAGTACCCTAGGCAGGGTTGGCAATGAGCAGTTCTTC. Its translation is CASSTLGRVGNEQFF.

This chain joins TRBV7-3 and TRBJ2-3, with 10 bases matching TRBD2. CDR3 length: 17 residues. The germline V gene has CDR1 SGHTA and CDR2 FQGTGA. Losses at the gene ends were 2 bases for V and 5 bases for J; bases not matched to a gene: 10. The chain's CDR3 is CASSLCFLRLAGDTQYF. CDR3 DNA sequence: TGTGCCAGCAGCTTATGCTTCCTCAGACTAGCGGGAGATACGCAGTATTTT.